Below are 15 T cell receptor beta chains sequenced from a single sample in a study of Tregs in tolerant kidney transplant recipients. TCRdb's table, derived via immunoSEQ multiplex PCR, lists solely in-frame clones and lacks some. Among 50,000 to 80,000 clones listed, roughly 98% were seen once. The material sequenced was Tregs from blood, taken before the transplant. Every receptor here comes from a human donor who received a combined kidney and bone marrow transplant.

The J gene is TRBJ2-7, the V gene TRBV30, with 8 nucleotides matching TRBD1. This CDR3 is 15 amino acids long. After removal of 4 bases from V and 1 base from J, the junction contained 9 bases not matched to a gene. In germline, CDR1 is GTSNPN, CDR2 SVGIG (reference sequence). CDR3 sequence reads: CAWTSQGARSYEQYF. Here the CDR3 DNA reads TGTGCCTGGACGAGCCAGGGGGCGCGTTCCTACGAGCAGTACTTC.

The chain employs TRBV19 and TRBJ1-5, with TRBD1 matching 8 bases. CDR1 is LNHDA, CDR2 SQIVND, per germline (reference sequence). This CDR3 has 16 amino acids. With 5 bases clipped from V and 5 bases from J, the junction kept 11 bases outside the gene matches. The CDR3 loop is CASSSGYRGLHQPQHF. CDR3 nucleotide sequence: TGTGCCAGTAGTTCAGGTTACAGGGGGTTACATCAGCCCCAGCATTTT.

The chain is built from TRBV5-1 and TRBJ1-6, with 10 bases lining up with TRBD1. The junction had 6 bases not matched to a gene; V was cut back by 0 bases and J by 6 bases. CDR1 SGHRS and CDR2 YFSETQ come from the germline V gene. The CDR3 contains 17 residues. The CDR3 loop is CASSLGQGAFSNSPLHF. CDR3 sequence (DNA): TGCGCCAGCAGCTTGGGACAGGGGGCGTTTTCTAATTCACCCCTCCACTTT.

This chain joins TRBV11-2 and TRBJ1-3; TRBD1 agrees at 7 bases. CDR1 is SGHAT, CDR2 FQNNGV, per germline. V lost 3 bases, J lost 2 bases, and 7 bases stayed unmatched. The CDR3 runs 16 residues. The CDR3 DNA reads as TGTGCCAGCAGCTTGACAGGGTCGGGCCCTGGAAACACCATATATTTT. This sequence encodes CASSLTGSGPGNTIYF.

This chain links TRBV28 with TRBJ2-7; weak D call: TRBD2 (6 bases). The length of the CDR3 is 13 residues. The V gene lost 8 bases and the J gene lost 3 bases, with 14 bases spanning the gap. Germline-derived CDR1 and CDR2 are MDHEN and SYDVKM. The DNA for the CDR3 is TGTGCCAGCTCCTACGGGGGATTCTACGAGCAGTACTTC. This gives the protein CASSYGGFYEQYF.

This chain uses TRBV19 with TRBJ1-3; 9 bases match TRBD1. There are 15 residues in the CDR3. J gave up 4 bases and V 5 bases, and 6 bases lay outside the gene matches. Germline values: CDR1 LNHDA, CDR2 SQIVND (reference sequence). CDR3 loop: CASSPGTGRGNTIYF. CDR3 nucleotides: TGTGCCAGTAGTCCCGGGACAGGGCGAGGAAACACCATATATTTT.

This chain connects TRBV5-4 to TRBJ2-3; D call uncertain. Deletions cut 4 bases from V and 2 bases from J, with 5 bases between. The V gene's germline CDR1 is SGHNT and CDR2 YYREEE (reference sequence). CDR3 length: 12 residues. The CDR3 coding sequence is TGTGCCAGCAGCGTACACACAGATACGCAGTATTTT. It codes for CASSVHTDTQYF. Using reference TRBV5-4 and TRBJ2-3 for the parts outside the CDR3, the full variable domain is ETGVTQSPTHLIKTRGQQVTLRCSSQSGHNTVSWYQQALGQGPQFIFQYYREEENGRGNFPPRFSGLQFPNYSSELNVNALELDDSALYLCASSVHTDTQYFGPGTRLTVL.

The V call is TRBV15, the J call TRBJ1-2, with D possibly matching TRBD1 (5 bases). V dropped 6 bases and J dropped 6 bases, with 11 bases sitting between them. Germline V gives CDR1 LNHNV, CDR2 YYDKDF (reference sequence). The CDR3 is 12 amino acids. The CDR3 protein is CATSNTRDGYTF. The CDR3 DNA sequence: TGTGCCACCAGTAATACCAGGGATGGCTACACCTTC.

This clone was recorded only once. The gene calls are TRBV19 and TRBJ1-5; tentative D call: TRBD1 (5 bases). Per germline, CDR1 LNHDA and CDR2 SQIVND (reference sequence). V lost 4 bases and J lost 3, with 13 bases in between. The CDR3 has 15 residues. The CDR3 loop is CASSTPSGYNQPQHF. The CDR3 nucleotides read TGTGCCAGTAGTACCCCTTCAGGGTACAATCAGCCCCAGCATTTT.

The rearrangement links TRBV9 to TRBJ1-4, with TRBD1 matching over 8 bases. CDR3 length: 15 residues. Trimming removed 4 bases from V and 6 bases from J; junction bases left unmatched: 8. Germline V CDR1 and CDR2: SGDLS, YYNGEE. DNA of the CDR3: TGTGCCAGCAGCCCAACAGGGGGATCTCATGAAAAACTGTTTTTT. Translated: CASSPTGGSHEKLFF.

The V and J genes are TRBV7-9 and TRBJ1-5; 8 bases agree with TRBD1. Germline V gene sequence: CDR1 SEHNR, CDR2 FQNEAQ (reference sequence). CDR3 length: 16 amino acids. V lost 1 base, J lost 4 bases, and 6 bases stayed unmatched. The CDR3 spells CASSLEAGGRNQPQHF. For the CDR3, the DNA is TGTGCCAGCAGCTTAGAGGCAGGGGGCAGGAATCAGCCCCAGCATTTT.

This rearrangement joins TRBV5-1 to TRBJ2-1; 11 bases are a match to TRBD2. Germline assignment: CDR1 SGHRS and CDR2 YFSETQ. The CDR3 contains 17 residues. The junction had 8 bases not matched to a gene; V was cut back by 2 bases and J by 4 bases. The CDR3 reads CASSLLTSGSAYNEQFF. The DNA for the CDR3 is TGCGCCAGCAGCTTACTTACTAGCGGGAGCGCGTACAATGAGCAGTTCTTC.

The chain couples TRBV7-2 to TRBJ2-7, with 8 bases matching TRBD2. V lost 2 bases to trimming and J lost 6 bases; unmatched junction nucleotides: 3. Germline V CDR1 and CDR2: SGHTA, FQGNSA. This CDR3 spans 13 amino acids. CDR3 sequence (DNA): TGTGCCAGCAGCTTAAGCGGGAGTTTCGAGCAGTACTTC. Translation gives CASSLSGSFEQYF.

This chain connects TRBV11-3 to TRBJ2-3; 11 bases map to TRBD2. The CDR3 length is 16 residues. Germline trimming cut 5 bases from V and 3 bases from J; bases unmatched to any gene: 7. The germline V gene has CDR1 SGHNT and CDR2 YENEEA. The CDR3 is CASSPGTSGRTDTQYF. CDR3 coding DNA: TGTGCCAGCAGCCCAGGGACTAGCGGAAGGACAGATACGCAGTATTTT.

This sequence joins TRBV18 and TRBJ1-2; 9 bases match TRBD1. CDR3 length equals 16 residues. Germline trimming cut 3 bases from V and 4 bases from J; bases unmatched to any gene: 9. Germline V gene data show CDR1 as KGHSH and CDR2 as LQKENI. CDR3 loop: CASSPTGTGWSYGYTF. CDR3 in DNA: TGTGCCAGCTCACCTACCGGGACAGGGTGGAGCTATGGCTACACCTTC. Full variable domain (remainder filled in from reference TRBV18 and TRBJ1-2): NAGVMQNPRHLVRRRGQEARLRCSPMKGHSHVYWYRQLPEEGLKFMVYLQKENIIDESGMPKERFSAEFPKEGPSILRIQQVVRGDSAAYFCASSPTGTGWSYGYTFGSGTRLTVV.